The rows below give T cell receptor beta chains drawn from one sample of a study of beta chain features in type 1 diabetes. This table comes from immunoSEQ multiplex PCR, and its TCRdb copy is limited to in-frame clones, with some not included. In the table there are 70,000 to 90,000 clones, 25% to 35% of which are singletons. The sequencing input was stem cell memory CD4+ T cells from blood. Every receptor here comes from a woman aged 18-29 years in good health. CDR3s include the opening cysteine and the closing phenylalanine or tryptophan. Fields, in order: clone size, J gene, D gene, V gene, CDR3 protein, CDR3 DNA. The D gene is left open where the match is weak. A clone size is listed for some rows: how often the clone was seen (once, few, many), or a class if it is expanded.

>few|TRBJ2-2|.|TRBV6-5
CACGTIGELFF
TGTGCCTGCGGAACTATCGGGGAGCTGTTTTTT
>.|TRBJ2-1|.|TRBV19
CASSPLELGLEQFF
TGTGCCAGTAGCCCCTTGGAGCTGGGGCTTGAGCAGTTCTTC
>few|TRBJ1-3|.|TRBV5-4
CASSFDFGNTIYF
TGTGCCAGCAGCTTCGACTTTGGAAACACCATATATTTT
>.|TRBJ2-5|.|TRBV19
CASSSGFRETQYF
TGTGCCAGTAGTTCCGGGTTCCGTGAGACCCAGTACTTC
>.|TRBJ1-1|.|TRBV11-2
CASSAGWNTEAFF
TGTGCCAGCAGCGCAGGCTGGAACACTGAAGCTTTCTTT
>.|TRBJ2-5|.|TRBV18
CASSSNTGSTFQETQYF
TGTGCCAGCTCATCAAATACAGGGAGTACTTTCCAAGAGACCCAGTACTTC
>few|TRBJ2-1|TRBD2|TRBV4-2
CASSQDTKKGRAGNEQFF
TGTGCCAGCAGCCAAGATACGAAGAAGGGGAGGGCAGGTAATGAGCAGTTCTTC
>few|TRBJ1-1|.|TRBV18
CASSQGLVNTEAFF
TGTGCCAGCTCCCAGGGGTTGGTGAACACTGAAGCTTTCTTT
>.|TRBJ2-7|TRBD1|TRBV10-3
CASLDRGGSYEQYF
TGTGCCAGCCTGGACAGGGGAGGGTCCTACGAGCAGTACTTC
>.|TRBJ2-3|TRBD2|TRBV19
CASSILGLARVGDTQYF
TGTGCCAGTAGTATTCTCGGACTAGCCCGAGTTGGGGATACGCAGTATTTT
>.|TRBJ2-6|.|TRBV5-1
CASSYLSGANVLTF
TGCGCCAGCAGCTACCTATCTGGGGCCAACGTCCTGACTTTC
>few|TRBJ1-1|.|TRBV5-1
CASSPGHGEATEAFF
TGCGCCAGCAGCCCAGGACACGGGGAGGCCACTGAAGCTTTCTTT
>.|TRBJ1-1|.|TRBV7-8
CASSLQTDTEAFF
TGTGCCAGCAGCCTCCAAACGGACACTGAAGCTTTCTTT
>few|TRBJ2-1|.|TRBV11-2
CASSLEASDYNEQFF
TGTGCCAGCAGCTTAGAGGCTAGCGACTACAATGAGCAGTTCTTC
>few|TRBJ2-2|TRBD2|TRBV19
CASSFSGTSGSSGELFF
TGTGCCAGTAGTTTTTCCGGGACTAGCGGGAGCTCCGGGGAGCTGTTTTTT
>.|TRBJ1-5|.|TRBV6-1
CASSGWYLGRDKDSNQPQHF
TGTGCCAGCAGTGGTTGGTATCTAGGTCGGGACAAGGATAGCAATCAGCCCCAGCATTTT
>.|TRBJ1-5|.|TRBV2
CASNRGNQPQHF
TGTGCCAGCAACAGGGGCAATCAGCCCCAGCATTTT
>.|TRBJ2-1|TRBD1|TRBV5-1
CASSRGQEHDEQFF
TGCGCCAGCAGCAGGGGACAGGAGCATGATGAGCAGTTCTTC
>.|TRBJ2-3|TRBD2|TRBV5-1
CASSLGQGGDTQYF
TGCGCCAGCAGCTTGGGGCAGGGAGGGGATACGCAGTATTTT
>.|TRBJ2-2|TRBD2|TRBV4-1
CASSSAGTTLTGELFF
TGCGCCAGCAGCTCAGCCGGGACTACTTTAACCGGGGAGCTGTTTTTT
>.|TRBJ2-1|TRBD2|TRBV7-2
CASSRGASGAGEQFF
TGTGCCAGCAGTCGGGGGGCTAGCGGGGCTGGGGAGCAGTTCTTC
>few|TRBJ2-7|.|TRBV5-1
CASSNTATPYEQYF
TGCGCCAGCAGCAACACAGCAACCCCCTACGAGCAGTACTTC
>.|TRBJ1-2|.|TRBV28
CASSSTGYGYTF
TGTGCCAGCAGCTCAACAGGCTATGGCTACACCTTC